This T cell receptor (beta chain) was sequenced during a study of shared clonotypes between healthy human individuals. Generated by immunoSEQ multiplex PCR, the TCRdb table keeps only in-frame clones and is missing some. The repertoire consists of about 1 million clones, with under 80% occurring once and the leading ten covering about 1.5%. This clone has a handful of counts. This sequence was found in a man between 18 and 29 years old in good health. The sequenced sample was memory CD4+ T cells sorted from blood. Stated subset: CD45RA-negative fraction.

CDR3 sequence reads: CAWSVLGGREKLFF. The CDR3 DNA reads as TGTGCCTGGAGTGTACTAGGGGGTCGGGAAAAACTGTTTTTT. The chain has TRBV30 and TRBJ1-4; D possibly corresponds to TRBD1 (6 bases). Between the trimmed V and J ends, which lost 0 bases and 8 bases, there was a span of 13 bases. The CDR3 length is 14 residues. Germline values: CDR1 GTSNPN, CDR2 SVGIG (reference sequence).